This TCR beta chain was sequenced in a study of T cell responses to AZD1222 COVID-19 vaccine. Some clones are missing from TCRdb's copy, which holds only in-frame ones; the method was immunoSEQ multiplex PCR. This table holds 65,000 to 85,000 clones, roughly 90% found once. The sequence came from an adult in good health. Specimen: peripheral blood, collected on day 0 of AZD1222 vaccination.

Here the CDR3 reads CASSPGSETQYF. CDR3 sequence (DNA): TGTGCCAGCAGCCCGGGGTCAGAGACCCAGTACTTC. The chain employs TRBV3-1 (or the pseudogene TRBV3-2) and TRBJ2-5; D might be TRBD2 (5 bases). Deletions cut 4 bases from V and 4 bases from J, with 7 bases between. CDR3 length equals 12 residues. In germline, CDR1 is LGHDT, CDR2 YNNKEL (reference sequence).